The T cell receptor beta chain described here comes from a study of patients and donors after allogeneic stem cell transplantation. Per the germline V gene, CDR1 is MNHEY and CDR2 is SVGAGI. The CDR3 runs 14 residues. V lost 5 bases, J lost 5 bases, and 6 bases stayed unmatched. This clonotype was counted ten times or more. In TCRdb, the RT-PCR reads were re-called with MiXCR into one record per CDR3 protein. This table holds around 150,000 distinct CDR3 sequences, about 32% found once. Sample: blood, either unsorted or a sorted T cell fraction (not recorded which). The origin of this receptor is a human donor who was either an allogeneic HSCT recipient or a stem cell or donor lymphocyte infusion donor (not recorded which). It is not recorded whose cells these are; they may come from a transplant donor. V is TRBV6-5 and J is TRBJ1-5; 7 bases map to TRBD1. CDR3 sequence: CASSITGTDQPQHF. The CDR3 coding sequence is TGTGCCAGCAGTATCACAGGGACAGATCAGCCCCAGCATTTT.